The subject of this entry is one TCR beta chain. In the study's own analysis: Nucleated cell counts were estimated from reference gene primer amplification. Assay used: immunoSEQ multiplex PCR; TCRdb lists only in-frame clones, some missing. The V and J calls and clone size come from that table; D and trimming were worked out from the DNA. The sample contains about 130,000 clones, around 88% of which appear only once. The CDR3 totals 17 residues. Trimming removed 2 bases at V and 2 bases at J, with 18 bases between. Looked up from germline, CDR1 is SGHRS and CDR2 is YFSETQ. The data stem from a study of blood T cell repertoires in COVID-19. Across the whole study: Some COVID-19 samples were acute and others convalescent; all came from the United States, Italy and Spain. In each case, the material was cDNA or gDNA derived from T cells, B-cell-depleted T cells, or PBMCs.

The chain couples TRBV5-1 to TRBJ2-3; the D gene is possibly TRBD2 (5 bases). The sample taken for sequencing was peripheral blood. The source of this sequence is a woman between 45 and 60 years old who had recovered from COVID-19. The DNA of the CDR3 is TGCGCCAGCAGCTTCGCTAATTGGGGAGACTACACAGATACGCAGTATTTT. This gives the protein CASSFANWGDYTDTQYF.